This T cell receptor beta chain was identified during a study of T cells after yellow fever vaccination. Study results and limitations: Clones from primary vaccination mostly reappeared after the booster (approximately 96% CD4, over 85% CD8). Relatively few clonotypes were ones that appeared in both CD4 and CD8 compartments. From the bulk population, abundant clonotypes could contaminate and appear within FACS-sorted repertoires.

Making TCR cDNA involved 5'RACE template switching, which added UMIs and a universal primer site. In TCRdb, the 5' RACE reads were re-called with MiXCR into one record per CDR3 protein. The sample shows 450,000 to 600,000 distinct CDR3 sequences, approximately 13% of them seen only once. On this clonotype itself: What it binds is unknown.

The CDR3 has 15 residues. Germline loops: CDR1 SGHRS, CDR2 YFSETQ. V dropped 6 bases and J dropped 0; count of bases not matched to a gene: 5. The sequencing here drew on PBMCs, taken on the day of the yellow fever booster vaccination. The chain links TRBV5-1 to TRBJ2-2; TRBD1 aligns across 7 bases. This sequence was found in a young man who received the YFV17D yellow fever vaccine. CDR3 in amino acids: CASTRGQPNTGELFF. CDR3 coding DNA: TGCGCCAGCACCCGGGGACAGCCGAACACCGGGGAGCTGTTTTTT.